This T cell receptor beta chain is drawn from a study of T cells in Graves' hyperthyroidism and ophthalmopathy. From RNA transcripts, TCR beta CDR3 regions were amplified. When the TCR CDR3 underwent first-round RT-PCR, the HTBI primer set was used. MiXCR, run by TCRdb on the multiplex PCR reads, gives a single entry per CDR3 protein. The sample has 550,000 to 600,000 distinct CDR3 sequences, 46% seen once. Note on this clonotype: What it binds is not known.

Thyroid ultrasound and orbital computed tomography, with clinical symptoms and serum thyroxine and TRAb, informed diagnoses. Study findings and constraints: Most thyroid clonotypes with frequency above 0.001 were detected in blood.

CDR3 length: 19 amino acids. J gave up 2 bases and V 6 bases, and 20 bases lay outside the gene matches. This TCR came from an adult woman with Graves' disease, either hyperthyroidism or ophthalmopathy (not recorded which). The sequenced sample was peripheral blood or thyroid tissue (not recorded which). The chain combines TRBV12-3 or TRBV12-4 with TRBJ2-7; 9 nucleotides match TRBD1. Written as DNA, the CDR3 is TGTGCCAGCAGAGACAGGGACAGGGAGGGAGCTCGGGGGACCTACGAGCAGTACTTC. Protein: CASRDRDREGARGTYEQYF.